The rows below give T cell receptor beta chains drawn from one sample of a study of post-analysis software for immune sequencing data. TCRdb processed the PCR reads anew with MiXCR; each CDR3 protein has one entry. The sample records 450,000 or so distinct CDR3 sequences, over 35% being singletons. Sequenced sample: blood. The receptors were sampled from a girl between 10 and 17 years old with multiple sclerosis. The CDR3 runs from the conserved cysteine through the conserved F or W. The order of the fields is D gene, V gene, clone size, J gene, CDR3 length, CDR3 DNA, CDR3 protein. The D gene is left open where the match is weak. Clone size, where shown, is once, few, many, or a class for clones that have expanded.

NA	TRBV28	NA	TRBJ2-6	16	TGTGCCAGCAGTTTATTATTGGCCTCTGGGGCCAACGTCCTGACTTTC	CASSLLLASGANVLTF
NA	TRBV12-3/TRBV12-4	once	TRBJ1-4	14	TGTGCCAGCAGGGCCTCGGGGGCAGGCGAAAAACGGTTTTTT	CASRASGAGEKRFF
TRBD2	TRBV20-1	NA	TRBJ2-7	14	TGCAGTACGGGGGAGGGTCAGGGAATTTACGAGCAGTACTTC	CSTGEGQGIYEQYF
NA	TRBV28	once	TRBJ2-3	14	TGTGCCAGCAGTTTATTAAGAGTGGCAGATACGCAGTATTTT	CASSLLRVADTQYF
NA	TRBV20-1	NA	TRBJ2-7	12	TGCAGTGCGCCCTCGAGAATGGACGAGCAGTACTTC	CSAPSRMDEQYF
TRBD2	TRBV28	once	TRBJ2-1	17	TGTGCCAGCAGTTTAACCGGGAGGACCTTCGGTAGGGATGAGCAGTTCTTC	CASSLTGRTFGRDEQFF
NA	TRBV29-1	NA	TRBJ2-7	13	TGCAGCGTTGAAGGAGGGACCAGCTACGAGCAGTACTTC	CSVEGGTSYEQYF
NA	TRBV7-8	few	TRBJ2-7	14	TGTGCCAGCAGCCGACAGACCAGCTCCTACGAGCAGTACTTC	CASSRQTSSYEQYF
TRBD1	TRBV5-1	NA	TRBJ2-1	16	TGCGCCAGCAGCTTGGATGGACAGGGGCACTACAATGAGCAGTTCTTC	CASSLDGQGHYNEQFF
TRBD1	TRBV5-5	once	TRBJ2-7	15	TGTGCCAGCAGCTTGAAGACAGGGGGTCGATACGAGCAGTACTTC	CASSLKTGGRYEQYF
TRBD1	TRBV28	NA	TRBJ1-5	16	TGTGCCAGCAGTACCACCCACAGGGGCCGGGGTCAGCCCCAGCATTTT	CASSTTHRGRGQPQHF
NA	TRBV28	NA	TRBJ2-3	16	TGTGCCAGCAGTCCGGGACGTCAGACGGGCACAGATACGCAGTATTTT	CASSPGRQTGTDTQYF
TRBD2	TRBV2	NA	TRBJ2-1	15	TGTGCCAGCAGTGCGCAGGGACTAGCGAGGGGTGAGCAGTTCTTC	CASSAQGLARGEQFF
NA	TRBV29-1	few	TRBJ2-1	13	TGCAGCGTCGATCCAGGGAACAACAATGAGCAGTTCTTC	CSVDPGNNNEQFF
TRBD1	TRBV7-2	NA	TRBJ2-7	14	TGTGCCAGCAGCCCGGACAGGGGGCTGAACGAGCAGTACTTC	CASSPDRGLNEQYF
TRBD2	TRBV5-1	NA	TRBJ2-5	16	TGCGCCAGCAGCCCCGGTTGGGGACTAGCTAAGGAGACCCAGTACTTC	CASSPGWGLAKETQYF
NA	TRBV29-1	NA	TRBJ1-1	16	TGCAGCGTTGAAGACCGGCTACCGTATCTCAACACTGAAGCTTTCTTT	CSVEDRLPYLNTEAFF
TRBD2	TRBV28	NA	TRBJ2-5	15	TGTGCCAGCAGTTTTCGCGGGAGACTCCAAGAGACCCAGTACTTC	CASSFRGRLQETQYF
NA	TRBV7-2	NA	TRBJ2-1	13	TGTGCCAGCAGCTACCTCCAGGCGTATGAGCAGTTCTTC	CASSYLQAYEQFF
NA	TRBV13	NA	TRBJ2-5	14	TGTGCCAGCAGCCCCGAACGAAGGGGGGAGACCCAGTACTTC	CASSPERRGETQYF
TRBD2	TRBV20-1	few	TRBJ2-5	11	TGCAGTGCCAACCAGCGGGGGACCCAGTACTTC	CSANQRGTQYF
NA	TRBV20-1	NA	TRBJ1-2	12	TGCAGTGCTAGTACCCGCAGCTATGGCTACACCTTC	CSASTRSYGYTF
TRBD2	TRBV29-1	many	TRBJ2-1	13	TGCAGCGCATTAGCGGGATGGGGCAATGAGCAGTTCTTC	CSALAGWGNEQFF
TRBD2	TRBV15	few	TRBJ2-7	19	TGTGCCACCAGCAGAGATCGGGGGCTAGCGGGAGGATTCTCCTACGAGCAGTACTTC	CATSRDRGLAGGFSYEQYF
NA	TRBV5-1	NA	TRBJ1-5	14	TGCGCCAGCAGCTTGGTAGGAGGCAATCAGCGCCAGCATTTT	CASSLVGGNQRQHF
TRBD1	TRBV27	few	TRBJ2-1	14	TGTGCCAGCTCGGACAGGATCCCTTACAATGAGCAGTTCTTC	CASSDRIPYNEQFF
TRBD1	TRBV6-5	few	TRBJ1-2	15	TGTGCCAGCAGTTCGTCCGGGACAGGGAGTCGTGGCTACACCTTC	CASSSSGTGSRGYTF
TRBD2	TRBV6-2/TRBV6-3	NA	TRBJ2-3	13	TGTGCCAGCCTCCGGACTAGCGGGGGCGCGCAGTATTTT	CASLRTSGGAQYF
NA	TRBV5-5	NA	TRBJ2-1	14	TGTGCCAGCAGCTTGGCGAGAGCATACAATGAGCAGTTCTTC	CASSLARAYNEQFF
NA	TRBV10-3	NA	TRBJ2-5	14	TGTGCCATCAGTGAGCCAACCGGCGGAGAGACCCAGTACTTC	CAISEPTGGETQYF
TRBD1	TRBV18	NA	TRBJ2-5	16	TGTGCCAGCTCACCATACGGGGCGACAGGGCAAGAGACCCAGTACTTC	CASSPYGATGQETQYF
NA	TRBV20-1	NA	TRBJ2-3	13	TGCAGTGCTAGGGGCACAGGCACAGATACGCAGTATTTT	CSARGTGTDTQYF
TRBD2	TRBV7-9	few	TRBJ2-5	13	TGTGCCAGCTTCCGAGCGGGAGGGGAGACCCAGTACTTC	CASFRAGGETQYF
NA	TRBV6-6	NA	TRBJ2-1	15	TGTGCCAGCAGTTACTCGAAGGGGACCCGCAATGAGCAGTTCTTC	CASSYSKGTRNEQFF
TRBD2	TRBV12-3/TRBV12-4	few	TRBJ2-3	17	TGTGCCAGCAGTCCGCGAGCTAGCGGGAGATACACAGATACGCAGTATTTT	CASSPRASGRYTDTQYF
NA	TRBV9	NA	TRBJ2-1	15	TGTGCCAGCAGCGTAGCAGTAGCTAGAAGTAATGAGCAGTTCTTC	CASSVAVARSNEQFF
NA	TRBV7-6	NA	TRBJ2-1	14	TGTGCCAGCAGCTACTCCGGGGTCCGCAATGAGCAGTTCTTC	CASSYSGVRNEQFF
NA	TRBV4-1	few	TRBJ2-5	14	TGCGCCAGCAGCGAGGGGACTGGGCAAGAGACCCAGTACTTC	CASSEGTGQETQYF
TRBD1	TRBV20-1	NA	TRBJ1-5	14	TGCAGTGCTAGAGGGACAGGGGTAGGTCAGCCCCAGCATTTT	CSARGTGVGQPQHF
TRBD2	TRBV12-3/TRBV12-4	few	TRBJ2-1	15	TGTGCCAAAACGAAGACTAGCGGGAGCTACAATGAGCAGTTCTTC	CAKTKTSGSYNEQFF
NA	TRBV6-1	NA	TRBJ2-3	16	TGTGCCAGCAGTGAATTAGTCCGCATCTACACAGATACGCAGTATTTT	CASSELVRIYTDTQYF
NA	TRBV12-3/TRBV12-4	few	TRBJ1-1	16	TGTGCCAGCAGTTTAACTTACAGGGTTTCTAACACTGAAGCTTTCTTT	CASSLTYRVSNTEAFF
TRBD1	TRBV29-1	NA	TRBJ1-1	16	TGCAGCGTTGAAGGAGGGACAGGGCGGGGGAACACTGAAGCTTTCTTT	CSVEGGTGRGNTEAFF
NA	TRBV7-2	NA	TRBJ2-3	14	TGTGCCAGCAGCTTTGTGAGTCGTACAGATACGCAGTATTTT	CASSFVSRTDTQYF
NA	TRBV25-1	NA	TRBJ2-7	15	TGTGCCAGCAGTGATATATCGGGGGTCTTGGACGAGCAGTACTTC	CASSDISGVLDEQYF
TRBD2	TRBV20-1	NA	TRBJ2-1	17	TGCAGTGCTAGAGATCTAACTAGCGGGAGTCTAAGTGATGAGCAGTTCTTC	CSARDLTSGSLSDEQFF
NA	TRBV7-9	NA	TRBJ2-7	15	TGTGCCAGCAGCCCAGGGGACCTAAACTCCTACGAGCAGTACTTC	CASSPGDLNSYEQYF
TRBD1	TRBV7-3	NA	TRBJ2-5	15	TGTGCCAGCAGCTCGGAACCTCTAGGGGGCAATGAGCAGTACTTC	CASSSEPLGGNEQYF
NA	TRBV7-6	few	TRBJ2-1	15	TGTGCCAGCAGTTTGGACGCTAGCTCCTACAATGAGCAGTTCTTC	CASSLDASSYNEQFF
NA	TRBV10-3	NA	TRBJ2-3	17	TGTGCCATCAGTATCTGGGGTGTAGAGTGGAGCACAGATACGCAGTATTTT	CAISIWGVEWSTDTQYF
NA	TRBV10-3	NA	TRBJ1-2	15	TGTGCCATCAGTGTAGCCCATTCCCCGGGGTATGGCTACACCTTC	CAISVAHSPGYGYTF
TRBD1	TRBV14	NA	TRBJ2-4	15	TGTGCCAGCAGCCATCCGGGACAGGGAAGAAACATTCAGTACTTC	CASSHPGQGRNIQYF
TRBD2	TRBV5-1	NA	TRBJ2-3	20	TGCGCCAGCAGCTTGGAAGGTCGGGGGGGAGAGGCGAGCTCCACAGATACGCAGTATTTT	CASSLEGRGGEASSTDTQYF
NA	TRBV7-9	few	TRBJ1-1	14	TGTGCCAGCAGCTTGGATCTGTCGAACACTGAAGCTTTCTTT	CASSLDLSNTEAFF
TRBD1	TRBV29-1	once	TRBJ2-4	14	TGCAGCGTTGGGGCAGGGGGAGCCAAAAACATTCAGTACTTC	CSVGAGGAKNIQYF
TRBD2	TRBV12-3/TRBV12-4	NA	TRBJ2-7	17	TGTGCCAGCAGTTTCGGGTCGACTAGCGGGAGATCTTGGGAGCAGTACTTC	CASSFGSTSGRSWEQYF